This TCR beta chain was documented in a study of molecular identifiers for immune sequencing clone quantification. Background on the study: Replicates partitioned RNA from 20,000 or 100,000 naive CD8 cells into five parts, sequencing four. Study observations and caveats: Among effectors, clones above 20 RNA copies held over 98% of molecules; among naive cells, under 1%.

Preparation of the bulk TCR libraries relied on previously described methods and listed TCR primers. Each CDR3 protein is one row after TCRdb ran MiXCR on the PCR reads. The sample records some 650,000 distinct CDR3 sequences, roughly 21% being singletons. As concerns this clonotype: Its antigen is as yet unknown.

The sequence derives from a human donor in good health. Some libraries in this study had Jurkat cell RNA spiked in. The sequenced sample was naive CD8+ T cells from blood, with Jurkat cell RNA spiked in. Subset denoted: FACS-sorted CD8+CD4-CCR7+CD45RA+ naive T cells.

Written as DNA, the CDR3 is TGTGTCAGCAGCTTGGAAGGTAGCGGGATAAGCACAGATACGCAGTATTTT. Encoded protein: CVSSLEGSGISTDTQYF. The V and J genes are TRBV5-3 and TRBJ2-3; 8 bases fit TRBD2. TRBV5-3 is an open reading frame whose function is uncertain. The CDR3 covers 17 residues.